This TCR beta chain was recovered during a study of cytomegalovirus exposure and HLA in healthy donors (dated by TCRdb to between 2016 and 2019). In terms of the full investigation: An earlier analysis of around 600 of the donors reported 250 to 350 Gb of sequence data and roughly 110 million unique TCR beta sequences from 150 million to 200 million T cells. An early release that covered fewer than 750 HLA-typed donors contained 300 to 350 gigabases of sequencing data and 85 million to 100 million unique TCR sequences. The genetic ancestry cluster associated with self-reported Caucasian donors included over 65% of the approximately 400 genotyped donors. The study aimed to test whether signatures of past pathogen exposure could be identified by cataloging public T cell receptors. Using immunosequencing, the study profiled T cell repertoires from fewer than 700 subjects and related those repertoires to cytomegalovirus serostatus. In addition to the first cohort of 666 subjects, a separate validation cohort of 100 to 150 different subjects was used. To predict cytomegalovirus infection status, the study brought together high-throughput TCR immunosequencing, statistical association of individual TCRs with disease status, and machine learning. To study patterns of TCR occurrence, a later analysis re-analyzed previously published TCR beta repertoires from 500 to 850 donors and added high-resolution HLA genotyping. In the later analysis, no new phenotypic data were used to find candidate immune exposures; instead, reliance was placed on TCR beta sequences and their occurrence across donors. In an earlier analysis of 550 to 700 of the donors, high-throughput TCR beta sequencing was used to judge whether each TCR beta V gene segment behaved as functional or pseudogenic. Donor age, sex, ethnicity and CMV serostatus were compiled alongside the repertoire data. A later genetic analysis took genome-wide SNP genotypes for about three fifths of the roughly 670 donors and used that subset as a discovery cohort. All discovery cohort repertoires had been generated using a single sequencing platform. HLA typing covered class I and class II loci at four-digit resolution. The number of donors typed differed by locus, with about 629-630 for A, B, C, DRB1 and DQB1, around 560 for DQA1, under 610 for DPA1, and 400 to 490 for DPB1. Several DR-DQ haplotypes were handled as single units for association and clustering, since linkage in the cohort was strong. On average, around 240,000 unique TCR beta nucleotide sequences were sequenced per donor among 300 to 500 genotyped donors of the cohort, with 15% to 20% of those sequences being non-productive.

The protocol used for the library was the immunoSEQ multiplex PCR assay. For the multiplex PCR, a mixture combining 60 forward primers for TCR Vbeta segments and 13 reverse primers for TCR Jbeta segments was used. Amplification of the CDR3 region of rearranged TCR beta genes was performed with a multiplex PCR assay on genomic DNA. The amplified TCR beta libraries were sequenced on the Illumina HiSeq System as 87-base-pair reads. Turning to the authors' computational methods: Across the roughly 600 repertoires, a later analysis counted approximately 75 million unique TCR beta chains, roughly 11 million of which were shared by at least two donors. Raw reads were error-corrected and collapsed into unique sequences by a nearest-neighbor algorithm in which closely related sequences were merged to remove PCR and sequencing errors. CDR3 sequences were aligned to IMGT reference sequences to assign V, D and J gene segments. For a sequence to be retained, a match of at least six nucleotides was required to both a V gene segment and a J gene segment. Rearrangements were classified as productive when the CDR3 lacked stop codons and remained in frame with V and J, and all other rearrangements were classified as non-productive. Following IMGT convention, CDR3 was defined as the stretch from the second conserved V-encoded cysteine up to the conserved J-encoded phenylalanine. Sequences without an unambiguous match to a single V gene segment were excluded from the earlier analysis of 587 of the donors. In an earlier analysis of around 590 of the donors, a V segment was called functional when productive rearrangements were above 56.7%, and segregating when the standard deviation between donors exceeded 5%. A statistical classification framework was built for diagnosing cytomegalovirus status from the catalog of TCR beta chain sequences. In a later analysis, V and J genes were assigned by comparing TCR nucleotide sequences against IMGT/GENE-DB human TR gene sequences. Using the TCRdist pipeline, a later analysis assigned CDR3 sequences along with most-parsimonious VDJ recombination scenarios. In a later analysis, each TCR beta chain was defined by its CDR3 amino acid sequence together with its V-gene family, and reads lacking a unique V-gene family were excluded. To address suspected cross-contamination and a sequencing artifact, a later analysis removed over 500 highly shared, low-generation-probability nucleotide sequences. A later analysis calculated a clonal expansion index for each public chain from normalized within-repertoire ranks of inferred template counts. Generation probabilities in a later analysis came from a VDJ recombination model fitted to out-of-frame rearrangements, and those results were checked against IGoR. Hypergeometric tests were used in a later analysis to score TCR-TCR, TCR-HLA and TCR-CMV co-occurrence, with a repertoire-size bias correction applied to the TCR pairs. In a later analysis, false discovery rates were estimated by permuting HLA or CMV assignments 20 times. In a later analysis, co-occurring TCRs were grouped using DBSCAN, with TCRdist sequence similarity added in when clustering inside HLA-allele-positive subsets. Repertoires with fewer than 30,000 or more than 120,000 public chains were left out of co-occurrence clustering, as were five repertoires with anomalous nucleotide sharing. TCRdb stores this immuneACCESS table with in-frame sequences only. Part of the clones is absent; in the studies checked, under half of the shortfall reflects unresolved V genes, and no reason is known for the rest. For V, J and clone size, that table is used; D and trimming come from the DNA. The sample contains some 94,000 clones, approximately 71% of them found a single time. Approximately 2.7% of the sample rests with the top ten.

In total, about 650 healthy bone marrow donors made up the cohort. At the time of sampling, every cohort member was nominally healthy, though immune exposures that went unrecorded were likely present. The donor tested CMV seronegative and was one of the 352 seronegative cohort members. Every donor gave a peripheral blood sample, and the peripheral blood mononuclear cells from that sample were used for TCR beta sequencing. The Qiagen DNeasy Blood Extraction Kit was used to extract genomic DNA from the blood cell samples. Details on this clone: Its antigen is unknown. Per-base qualities were not stored, and no clone one base away is much larger.

The junction shows trimming of 5 bases on V and 7 bases on J, and the gene matches do not reach 6 bases of it. CDR1 is given as SEHNR and CDR2 as FQNEAQ, both from the germline V gene (reference sequence). The CDR3 numbers 14 residues from cysteine through phenylalanine. Only CDR3 DNA remains: 42 bases, in frame from the first base. Study-level results and caveats: Sequencing depth was assumed to be roughly uniform across donors in the presence/absence analyses, though that assumption may not hold. In a later analysis, HLA-associated TCR beta chains showed more clonal expansion and lower generation probabilities than non-associated chains that were equally common. A later analysis reported that several top co-occurrence clusters appeared linked to parvovirus B19, influenza, CMV and Epstein-Barr virus. The study gave a list of about 170 TCR beta chains associated with cytomegalovirus. An association between a missense DCLRE1C variant and V-gene and J-gene trimming of TCR beta chains was found in a later genetic analysis and replicated in an independent cohort. According to the authors, the approach could potentially be generalized to other disease states and immunological phenotypes. A later genetic analysis reported fewer N-insertions in productive TCRs among donors in an Asian-associated ancestry cluster than the roughly 700-donor mean. Most TCR sequences were observed very rarely across donors, whereas some public TCRs were present in many individuals. A few of the identified cytomegalovirus-associated TCR beta chains were confirmed in vitro to be specific for cytomegalovirus antigens. The classifier was reported to diagnose cytomegalovirus status with high specificity and sensitivity in both the original and validation cohorts. In an earlier analysis of approximately 590 of the donors, most TCR beta V segments appeared in productive rearrangements about 90% or about 30% of the time, broadly matching IMGT annotations. Because the 87-base-pair reads could not distinguish some IMGT-functional V segments, including TRBV6-2 and TRBV6-3, those segments were excluded. Correlated functional status among segregating V segments might be attributable to linkage disequilibrium, but an unknown experimental factor could not be ruled out. Specific HLA alleles were associated with 15,000 to 20,000 TCR beta sequences at a false discovery rate of 0.05 in a later analysis. According to a later analysis, TCR association rates differed among HLA loci, with DRB1 alleles showing the most associated TCRs and HLA-C alleles showing the fewest. HLA typing was unavailable for some donors at each locus, so association tests used only the typed subset. A further reported finding was that TCR beta sequences accurately predicted the HLA-A and HLA-B alleles for most subjects in the first cohort. When HLA alleles, especially DR and DQ, strongly co-occurred, TCR associations were difficult to assign to individual alleles. In a later analysis, most CMV-associated TCR beta chains were found to appear HLA-restricted, with HLA associations seemingly driven largely by CMV exposure. CMV serostatus was the only immune exposure information available for the cohort. A cluster of highly shared sequence variants was judged likely to represent a technical artifact of the sequencing pipeline. The earlier analysis of fewer than 750 of the donors excluded around 17 rarely observed V segments, including chromosome 9 orphons, because counts were too low. Only TCR beta chains were sequenced in this cohort, and the absence of alpha or paired-chain data limited detectable features.

The sequencing sample was made of PBMCs. The rearrangement combines TRBV7-9 with TRBJ2-3, and 10 junctional nucleotides match TRBD2. This TCR derives from a man aged 50 or older in good health and CMV-seronegative. The CDR3 region has the sequence CASSTSGGAYTQYF. The nucleotide sequence is given as TGTGCCAGCAGCACGAGCGGGGGGGCATATACGCAGTATTTT. Where the CDR3 stops, the reference TRBV7-9 and TRBJ2-3 genes take over; the full variable domain is DTGVSQNPRHKITKRGQNVTFRCDPISEHNRLYWYRQTLGQGPEFLTYFQNEAQLEKSRLLSDRFSAERPKGSFSTLEIQRTEQGDSAMYLCASSTSGGAYTQYFGPGTRLTVL.